This T cell receptor beta chain was captured by sequencing in a study of T cell changes during pregnancy in multiple sclerosis. As concerns this clone: Other DNA sequences in this specimen translate into the identical CDR3.

Profiled with immunoSEQ multiplex PCR; TCRdb holds only in-frame clones, not every one. The sample includes more than 90,000 clones, 85% to 95% of them seen just once. The V gene's germline CDR1 is LNHDA and CDR2 SQIVND (reference sequence). V lost 8 bases, J lost 7 bases, and 3 bases stayed unmatched. The CDR3 loop spans 11 amino acids. The TCR was taken from a female donor with multiple sclerosis, enrolled in a pregnancy study. Sequencing was performed on peripheral blood, taken after pregnancy. The chain has TRBV19 and TRBJ1-1; 8 bases agree with TRBD1. CDR3 sequence: CASSDRVEAFF. CDR3 nucleotides: TGTGCCAGTTCGGACAGGGTTGAAGCTTTCTTT.